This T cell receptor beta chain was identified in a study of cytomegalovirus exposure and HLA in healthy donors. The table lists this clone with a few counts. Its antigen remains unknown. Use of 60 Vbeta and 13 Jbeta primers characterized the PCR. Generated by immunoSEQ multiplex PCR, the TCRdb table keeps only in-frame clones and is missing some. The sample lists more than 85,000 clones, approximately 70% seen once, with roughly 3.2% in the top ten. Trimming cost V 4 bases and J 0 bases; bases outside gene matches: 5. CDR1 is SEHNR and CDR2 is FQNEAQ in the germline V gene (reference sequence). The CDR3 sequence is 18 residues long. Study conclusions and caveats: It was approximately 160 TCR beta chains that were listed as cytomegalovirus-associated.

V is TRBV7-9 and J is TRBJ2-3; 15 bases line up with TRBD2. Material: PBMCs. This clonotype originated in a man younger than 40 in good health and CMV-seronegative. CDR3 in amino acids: CASSSPGLAGGSTDTQYF. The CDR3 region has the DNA TGTGCCAGCAGCTCGCCGGGACTAGCGGGAGGAAGCACAGATACGCAGTATTTT.